The subject of this entry is one T cell receptor beta chain. This entry is derived from a study of cytomegalovirus exposure and HLA in healthy donors. Study details: A preliminary data release comprised tens of millions of unique TCRs obtained from HLA-typed donors.

The study ran its PCR with 60 Vbeta and 13 Jbeta primers. The table came from immunoSEQ multiplex PCR; TCRdb's copy has only in-frame clones and leaves some out. The sample lists more than 110,000 clones, around 77% occurring once. The CDR3 spans 15 residues. Trimming removed 6 bases from V and 2 bases from J, with 17 bases in between. Germline CDR1 is SGHRS and CDR2 is YFSETQ. The receptor was isolated from a woman aged 45-65 years in good health and CMV-seronegative. Sequenced material: PBMCs. The rearrangement uses TRBV5-1 and TRBJ2-5; a weak D match, TRBD2 (6 bases). Here the CDR3 reads CASTPRGAPQETQYF. The CDR3, as DNA: TGCGCCAGCACCCCACGCGGGGCCCCGCAAGAGACCCAGTACTTC.